This TCR beta chain emerged from a study of blood T cell repertoires in COVID-19. Study-wide background: Samples came from the United States, Italy and Spain, spanning acute and convalescent COVID-19.

This clone appeared a single time. In the original processing: Amplification with reference gene primers provided the estimates of nucleated cell counts. Profiled with immunoSEQ multiplex PCR; TCRdb holds only in-frame clones, not every one. D and trimming come from the DNA, and the V and J calls and clone size come from that table. Of hundreds of thousands of clones in the sample, about nine tenths were seen once. The clonotype comes from a woman aged 25 to 39 with active or convalescent COVID-19. Material for sequencing was peripheral blood.

The CDR3 coding sequence is TGTGCCAGCATGAGTGGTCAGCCCCAGCATTTT. As protein: CASMSGQPQHF. V usage is TRBV6-5 and J usage is TRBJ1-5; unclear D gene. Germline loops: CDR1 MNHEY, CDR2 SVGAGI. This CDR3 spans 11 amino acids. V lost 7 bases, J lost 6 bases, and 7 bases lay in between.